Described below is a single T cell receptor beta chain sequence and its context. The CDR3 is made up of 18 amino acids. V was clipped by 0 bases and J by 2 bases, with 20 bases between them. The germline gives CDR1 LNHNV, CDR2 YYDKDF (reference sequence). The sample belongs to a study of control samples from healthy donors and cancer patients. Sequenced by immunoSEQ multiplex PCR; TCRdb stores in-frame clones only, minus some. Of approximately 150,000 clones listed, 80% to 90% are singletons. The sample taken for sequencing was blood. This sequence was found in a man aged 18-30 years in good health. The chain joins TRBV15 to TRBJ2-7; D perhaps matches TRBD2 (5 bases). CDR3 DNA sequence: TGTGCCACCAGCAGAGAGTATTCCGGACTGAAAATTCCCTACGAGCAGTACTTC. It codes for CATSREYSGLKIPYEQYF. The full variable domain, rest sourced from reference TRBV15 and TRBJ2-7, is DAMVIQNPRYQVTQFGKPVTLSCSQTLNHNVMYWYQQKSSQAPKLLFHYYDKDFNNEADTPDNFQSRRPNTSFCFLDIRSPGLGDTAMYLCATSREYSGLKIPYEQYFGPGTRLTVT.